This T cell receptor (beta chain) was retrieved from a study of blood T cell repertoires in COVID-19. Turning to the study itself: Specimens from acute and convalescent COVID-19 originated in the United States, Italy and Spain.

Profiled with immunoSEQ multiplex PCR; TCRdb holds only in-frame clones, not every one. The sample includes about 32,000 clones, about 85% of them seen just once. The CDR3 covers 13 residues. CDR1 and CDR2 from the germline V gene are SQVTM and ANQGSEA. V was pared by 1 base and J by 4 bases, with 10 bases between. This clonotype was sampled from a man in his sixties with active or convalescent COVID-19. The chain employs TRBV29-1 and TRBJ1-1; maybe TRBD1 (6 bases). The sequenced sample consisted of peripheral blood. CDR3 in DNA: TGCAGCGTTGAAGGCGGCAGGGGCACTGAAGCTTTCTTT. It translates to CSVEGGRGTEAFF.